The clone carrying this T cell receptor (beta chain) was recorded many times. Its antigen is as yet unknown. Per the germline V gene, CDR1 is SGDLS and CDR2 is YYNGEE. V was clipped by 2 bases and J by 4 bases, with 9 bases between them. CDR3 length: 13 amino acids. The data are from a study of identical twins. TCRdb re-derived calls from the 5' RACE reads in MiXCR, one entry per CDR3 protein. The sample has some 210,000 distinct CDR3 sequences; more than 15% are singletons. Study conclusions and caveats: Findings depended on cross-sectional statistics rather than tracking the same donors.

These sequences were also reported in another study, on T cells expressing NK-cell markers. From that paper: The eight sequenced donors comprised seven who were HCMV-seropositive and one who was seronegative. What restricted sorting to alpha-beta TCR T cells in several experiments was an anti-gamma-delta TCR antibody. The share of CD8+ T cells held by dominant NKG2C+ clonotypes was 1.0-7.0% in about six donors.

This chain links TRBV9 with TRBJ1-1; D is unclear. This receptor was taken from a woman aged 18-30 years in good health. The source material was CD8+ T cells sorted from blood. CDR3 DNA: TGTGCCAGCAGCGTCGGGAGCGGCACTGAAGCTTTCTTT. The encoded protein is CASSVGSGTEAFF. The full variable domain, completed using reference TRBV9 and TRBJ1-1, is DSGVTQTPKHLITATGQRVTLRCSPRSGDLSVYWYQQSLDQGLQFLIQYYNGEERAKGNILERFSAQQFPDLHSELNLSSLELGDSALYFCASSVGSGTEAFFGQGTRLTVV.